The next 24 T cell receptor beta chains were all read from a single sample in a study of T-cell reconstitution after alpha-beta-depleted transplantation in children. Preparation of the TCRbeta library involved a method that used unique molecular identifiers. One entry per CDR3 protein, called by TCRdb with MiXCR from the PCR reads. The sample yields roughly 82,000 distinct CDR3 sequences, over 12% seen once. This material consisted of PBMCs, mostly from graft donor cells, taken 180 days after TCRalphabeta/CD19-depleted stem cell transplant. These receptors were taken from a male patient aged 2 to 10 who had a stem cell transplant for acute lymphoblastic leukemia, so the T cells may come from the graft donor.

DNA for the CDR3: TGTGCCAGCAGCGTAGATAGGGGGGGGCGCGTAGGCGACACCTTC. This encodes CASSVDRGGRVGDTF. V and J are TRBV9 and TRBJ1-2, with D possibly matching TRBD1 (6 bases). From germline, CDR1 is SGDLS and CDR2 YYNGEE. Trimming shortened V by 0 bases and J by 12 bases, and 21 bases separated the two germline ends. This CDR3 contains 15 residues. Full variable domain (rest looked up from reference TRBV9 and TRBJ1-2): DSGVTQTPKHLITATGQRVTLRCSPRSGDLSVYWYQQSLDQGLQFLIQYYNGEERAKGNILERFSAQQFPDLHSELNLSSLELGDSALYFCASSVDRGGRVGDTFGSGTRLTVV.

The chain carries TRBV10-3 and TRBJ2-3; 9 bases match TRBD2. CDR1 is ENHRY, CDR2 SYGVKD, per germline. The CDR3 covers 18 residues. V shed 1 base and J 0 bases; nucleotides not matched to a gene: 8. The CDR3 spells CAISELVAGAHSTDTQYF. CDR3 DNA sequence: TGTGCCATCAGTGAGTTGGTAGCGGGGGCCCATAGCACAGATACGCAGTATTTT.

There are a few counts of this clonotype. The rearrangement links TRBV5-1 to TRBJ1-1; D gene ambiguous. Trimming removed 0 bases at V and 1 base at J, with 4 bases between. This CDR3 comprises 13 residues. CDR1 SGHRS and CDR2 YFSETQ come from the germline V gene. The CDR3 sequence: CASSLGANTEAFF. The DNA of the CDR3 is TGCGCCAGCAGCTTGGGGGCGAACACTGAAGCTTTCTTT.

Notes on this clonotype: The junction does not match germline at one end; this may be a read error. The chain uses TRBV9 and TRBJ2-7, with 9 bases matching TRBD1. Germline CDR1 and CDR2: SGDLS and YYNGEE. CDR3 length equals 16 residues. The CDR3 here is CSSSVAGTGRNYEQYF. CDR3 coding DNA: TGTTCCAGCAGCGTAGCCGGGACAGGGAGGAACTACGAGCAGTACTTC.

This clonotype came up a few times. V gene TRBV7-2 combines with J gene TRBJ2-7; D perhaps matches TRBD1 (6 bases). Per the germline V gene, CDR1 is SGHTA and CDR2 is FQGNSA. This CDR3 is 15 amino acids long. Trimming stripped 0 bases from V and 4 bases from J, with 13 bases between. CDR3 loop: CASSLARDRPYEQYF. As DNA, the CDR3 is TGTGCCAGCAGCTTAGCGCGTGACAGGCCGTACGAGCAGTACTTC.

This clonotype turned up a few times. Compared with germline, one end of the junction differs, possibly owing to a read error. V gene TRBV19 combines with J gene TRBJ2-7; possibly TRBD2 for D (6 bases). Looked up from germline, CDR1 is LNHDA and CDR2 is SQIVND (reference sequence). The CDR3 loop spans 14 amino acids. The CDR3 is CASSISGSSHEQYF. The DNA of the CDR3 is TGTGCCAGTAGTATTTCCGGGAGCTCCCACGAGCAGTACTTC.

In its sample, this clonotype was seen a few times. CDR3 in amino acids: CAISERGGANQPQHF. CDR3 DNA sequence: TGTGCCATCAGTGAAAGAGGGGGCGCGAATCAGCCCCAGCATTTT. V gene TRBV10-3 combines with J gene TRBJ1-5; 7 nucleotides agree with TRBD1. Germline CDR1 is ENHRY and CDR2 is SYGVKD. This CDR3 region has 15 residues. With 3 bases clipped from V and 4 bases from J, the junction kept 6 bases outside the gene matches.

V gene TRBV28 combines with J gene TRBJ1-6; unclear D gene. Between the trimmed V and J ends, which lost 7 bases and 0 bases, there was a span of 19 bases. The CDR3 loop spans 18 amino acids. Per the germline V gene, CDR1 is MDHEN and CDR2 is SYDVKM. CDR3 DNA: TGTGCCAGCAAATCGTCGAGAGGTAAAAGCTCCTATAATTCACCCCTCCACTTT. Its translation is CASKSSRGKSSYNSPLHF.

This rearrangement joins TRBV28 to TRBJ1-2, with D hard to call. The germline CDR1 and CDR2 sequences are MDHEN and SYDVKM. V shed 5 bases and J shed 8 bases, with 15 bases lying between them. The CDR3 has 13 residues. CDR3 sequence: CASSPRGSKGYTF. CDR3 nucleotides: TGTGCCAGCAGTCCCCGGGGTAGCAAAGGCTACACCTTC.

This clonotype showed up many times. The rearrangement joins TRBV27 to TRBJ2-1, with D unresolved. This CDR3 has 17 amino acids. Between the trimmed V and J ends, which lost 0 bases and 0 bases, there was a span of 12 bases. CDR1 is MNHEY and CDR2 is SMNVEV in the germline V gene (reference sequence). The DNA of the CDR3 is TGTGCCAGCAGTTTATCGGCCAGCGCTAGCTCCTACAATGAGCAGTTCTTC. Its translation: CASSLSASASSYNEQFF.

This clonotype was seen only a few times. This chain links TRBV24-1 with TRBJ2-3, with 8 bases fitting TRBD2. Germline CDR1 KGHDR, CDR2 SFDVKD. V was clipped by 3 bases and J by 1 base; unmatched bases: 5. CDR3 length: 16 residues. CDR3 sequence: CATSDRGGQGTDTQYF. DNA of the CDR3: TGTGCCACCAGTGATCGGGGGGGGCAGGGCACAGATACGCAGTATTTT.

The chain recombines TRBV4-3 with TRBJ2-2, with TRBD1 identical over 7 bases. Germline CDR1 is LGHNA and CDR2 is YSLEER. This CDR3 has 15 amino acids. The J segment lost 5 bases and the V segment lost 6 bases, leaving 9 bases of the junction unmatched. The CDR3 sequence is CASSAGQVRTGELFF. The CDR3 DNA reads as TGCGCCAGCAGTGCAGGACAGGTCCGGACCGGGGAGCTGTTTTTT.

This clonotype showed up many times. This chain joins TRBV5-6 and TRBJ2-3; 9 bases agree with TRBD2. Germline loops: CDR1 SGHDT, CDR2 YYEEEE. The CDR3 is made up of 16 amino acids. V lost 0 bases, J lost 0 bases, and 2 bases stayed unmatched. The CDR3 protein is CASSLERGASTDTQYF. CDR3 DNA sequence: TGTGCCAGCAGCTTGGAGCGGGGGGCTAGCACAGATACGCAGTATTTT.

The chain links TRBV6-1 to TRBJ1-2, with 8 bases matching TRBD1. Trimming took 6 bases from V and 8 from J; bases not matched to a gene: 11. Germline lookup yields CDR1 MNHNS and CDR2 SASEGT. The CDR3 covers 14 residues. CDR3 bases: TGTGCCAGCAGACTAGCCGGGACAGGTGGCGGCTACACCTTC. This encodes CASRLAGTGGGYTF.

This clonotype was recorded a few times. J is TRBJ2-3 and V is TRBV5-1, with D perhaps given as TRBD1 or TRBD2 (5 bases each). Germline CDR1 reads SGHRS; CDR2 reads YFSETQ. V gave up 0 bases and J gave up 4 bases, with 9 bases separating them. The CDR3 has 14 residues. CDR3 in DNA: TGCGCCAGCAGCTTGGGGGACCGTGCAGATACGCAGTATTTT. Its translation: CASSLGDRADTQYF.

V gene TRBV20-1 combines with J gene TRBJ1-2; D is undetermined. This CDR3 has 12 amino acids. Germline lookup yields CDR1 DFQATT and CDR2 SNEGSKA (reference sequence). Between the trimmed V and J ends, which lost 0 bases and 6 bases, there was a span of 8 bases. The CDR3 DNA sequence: TGCAGTGCTAGAGAGATGGGCCATGGCTACACCTTC. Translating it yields CSAREMGHGYTF.

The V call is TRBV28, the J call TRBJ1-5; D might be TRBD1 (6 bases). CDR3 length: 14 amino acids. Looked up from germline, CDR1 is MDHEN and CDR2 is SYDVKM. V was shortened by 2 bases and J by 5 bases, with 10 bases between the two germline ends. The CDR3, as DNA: TGTGCCAGCAGTTTAGAGGCAGGGGATCAGCCCCAGCATTTT. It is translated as CASSLEAGDQPQHF.

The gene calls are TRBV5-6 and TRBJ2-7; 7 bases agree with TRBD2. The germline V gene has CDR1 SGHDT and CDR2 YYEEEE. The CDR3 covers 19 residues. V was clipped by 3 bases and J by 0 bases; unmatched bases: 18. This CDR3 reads CASSSLRYSTSWSSYEQYF. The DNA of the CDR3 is TGTGCCAGCAGCTCGCTAAGATATTCGACTAGCTGGAGCTCCTACGAGCAGTACTTC.

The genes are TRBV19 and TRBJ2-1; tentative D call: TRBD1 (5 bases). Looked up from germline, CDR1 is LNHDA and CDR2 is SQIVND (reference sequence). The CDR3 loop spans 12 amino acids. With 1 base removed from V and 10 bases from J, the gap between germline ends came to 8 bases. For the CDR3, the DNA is TGTGCCAGTAGTATAGCAGGGTCGGAGCAGTTCTTC. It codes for CASSIAGSEQFF.

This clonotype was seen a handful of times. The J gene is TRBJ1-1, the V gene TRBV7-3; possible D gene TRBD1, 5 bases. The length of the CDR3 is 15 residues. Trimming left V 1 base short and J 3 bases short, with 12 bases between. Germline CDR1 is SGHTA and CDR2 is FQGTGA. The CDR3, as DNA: TGTGCCAGCAGCTTAATGGGGGGAGCCTACACTGAAGCTTTCTTT. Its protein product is CASSLMGGAYTEAFF.

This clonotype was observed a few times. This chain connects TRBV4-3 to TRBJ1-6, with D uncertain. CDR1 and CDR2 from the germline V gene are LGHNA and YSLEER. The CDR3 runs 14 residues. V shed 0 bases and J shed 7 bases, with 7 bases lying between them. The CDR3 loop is CASSQDPWNSPLHF. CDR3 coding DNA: TGCGCCAGCAGCCAAGATCCGTGGAATTCACCCCTCCACTTT.

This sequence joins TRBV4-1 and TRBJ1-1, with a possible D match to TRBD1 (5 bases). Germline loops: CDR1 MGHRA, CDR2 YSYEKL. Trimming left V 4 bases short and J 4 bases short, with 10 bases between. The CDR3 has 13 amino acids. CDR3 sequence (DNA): TGCGCCAGCAGCCCCCGGGACTTCACTGAAGCTTTCTTT. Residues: CASSPRDFTEAFF.

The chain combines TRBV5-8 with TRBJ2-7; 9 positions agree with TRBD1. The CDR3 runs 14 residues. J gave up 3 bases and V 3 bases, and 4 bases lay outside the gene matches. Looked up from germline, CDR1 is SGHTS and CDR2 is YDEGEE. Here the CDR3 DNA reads TGTGCCAGCAGCTCCGGGACAGGGATCTACGAGCAGTACTTC. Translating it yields CASSSGTGIYEQYF.

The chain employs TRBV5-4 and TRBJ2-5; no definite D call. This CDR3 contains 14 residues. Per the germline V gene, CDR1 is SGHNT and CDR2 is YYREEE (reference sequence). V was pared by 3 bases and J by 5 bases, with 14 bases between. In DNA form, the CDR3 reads TGTGCCAGCAGCTCGGGCCTATCGGCGGAGACCCAGTACTTC. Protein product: CASSSGLSAETQYF.